This T cell receptor beta chain was sequenced for a study of T cells after yellow fever vaccination (dated by TCRdb to between 2018 and 2021). As for the study more broadly: The SMART-Seq v4 Ultra Low Input RNA kit was used to prepare libraries from fractions with low cell numbers. Bulk TCR alpha and beta repertoires were sequenced longitudinally to track T-cell clones before and after primary and booster YFV17D yellow fever vaccination. Two healthy male donors made up the cohort, one aged 18 to 29 years and the other aged 30 to 40 years. Bulk PBMC replicates and cell subsets were isolated from blood drawn at multiple timepoints before and after both primary and secondary immunization.

Results the study describes overall, beyond this receptor: Because the study included only two donors, the extent to which the findings can be generalized is limited. Computational filtering was needed because FACS-sorted repertoires could contain abundant contaminating clonotypes from the bulk population. Most clones expanded after primary vaccination (approximately 95% of CD4 and around 88% of CD8) were re-detected after the booster, suggesting that broad memory maintenance occurred. A small fraction of clonotypes appeared in both the CD4 and CD8 compartments, likely as a result of convergent recombination. Compared with the primary T-cell response, the secondary T-cell response was faster but weaker, reaching its peak on day 5 rather than on day 15.

This clonotype was detected only a few times. Its antigen specificity is not known. Per-base qualities were not stored, and no clone one base away is much larger. TCR cDNA was made using 5'RACE template switching, a step that added a universal primer site and unique molecular identifiers. Priming for cDNA synthesis came from both the TCR alpha and TCR beta constant segments. Library amplification involved two PCR steps, and the second step added sample barcodes and sequencing adapters. Sequencing of libraries was done on Illumina HiSeq 2500 (2x100 bp) or NovaSeq (2x150 bp). The original methods were these. MIGEC was used to demultiplex reads and collapse the reads into UMI consensus sequences, and MiXCR was used for V(D)J alignment. Using edgeR on replicate PBMC samples, clonotypes were called vaccine-responding if FDR was below 0.01 and the log2 fold change was above 5 up to day 15. Each bulk clonotype was labeled CD4 or CD8 based on which sequenced repertoire, CD4 or CD8, contained the clonotype at higher abundance. TCRdb ran its own pipeline on the public reads, namely fastp trimming at Q25 and MiXCR clone calling, and kept in-frame beta chains. Identical CDR3 proteins give one entry, which carries the most common genes and DNA. The V and J calls were not made by the authors but by TCRdb's processing. In all, the sample holds approximately 510,000 distinct CDR3 sequences, and 21% of those were seen once. The top ten constitute about 16% of the sample.

What the treatment or condition label conveys for this sample: live attenuated yellow fever vaccine strain. At every blood-draw timepoint, two biological replicates of bulk PBMCs were collected. A standard Ficoll-Paque protocol was used to isolate PBMCs from peripheral blood. TriZol was used to extract RNA from bulk PBMCs, CD4 and CD8 fractions, and dextramer-positive and dextramer-negative fractions. This sample comprised PBMCs, obtained roughly 20 days after the first yellow fever vaccination. The sequence came from a young man who received the YFV17D yellow fever vaccine.

The DNA sequence is given as TGTGCCAGCTCACCACGGGCGGGGGGGACGACCACAGATACGCAGTATTTT. It encodes CASSPRAGGTTTDTQYF. The chain uses TRBV18 and TRBJ2-3, with TRBD2 matching 9 junction bases. Via the germline V gene, CDR1 is KGHSH and CDR2 LQKENI. The CDR3, cysteine through phenylalanine, is 17 amino acids long. Only the CDR3 region is kept as DNA, spanning 51 bases read in frame from base 1. Here V drops 1 base and J drops 2 bases, and the junction holds 7 bases not matched to any gene.